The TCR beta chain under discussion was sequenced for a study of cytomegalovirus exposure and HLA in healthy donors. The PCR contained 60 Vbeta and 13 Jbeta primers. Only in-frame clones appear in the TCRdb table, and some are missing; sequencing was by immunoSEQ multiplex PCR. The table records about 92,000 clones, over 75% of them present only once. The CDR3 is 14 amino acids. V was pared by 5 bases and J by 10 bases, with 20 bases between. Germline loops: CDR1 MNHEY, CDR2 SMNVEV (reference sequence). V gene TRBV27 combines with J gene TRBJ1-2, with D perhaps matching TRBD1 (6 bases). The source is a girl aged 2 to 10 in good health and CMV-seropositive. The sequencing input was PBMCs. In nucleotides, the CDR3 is TGTGCCAGCAGTCGCCAGACAGGTTCGTCTCCCTACACCTTC. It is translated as CASSRQTGSSPYTF.